These 3 T cell receptor beta chains were sequenced from one sample in a study of T cells in Graves' hyperthyroidism and ophthalmopathy. Regions amplified from RNA transcripts were the TCR beta CDR3 regions. HTBI primers were employed in a first-round RT-PCR of the TCR CDR3. Each CDR3 protein gets one entry after TCRdb re-called the multiplex PCR reads with MiXCR. Of roughly 520,000 distinct CDR3 sequences detected, around a quarter appear once; the ten largest clones hold about 11%. The specimen sequenced was blood. These receptors originate from a woman in her 30s with Graves' ophthalmopathy.

On this clonotype itself: Compared with germline, one end of the junction differs, possibly owing to a read error. The chain links TRBV5-5 to TRBJ1-2, with 7 bases fitting TRBD1. The CDR3 covers 15 residues. CDR1 is SGHKS, CDR2 YYEKEE, per germline (reference sequence). The CDR3: CASSLVLRGDYGYAF. Written as DNA, the CDR3 is TGTGCCAGCAGCTTAGTCCTCAGGGGGGACTATGGCTACGCCTTC.

This clonotype was seen at least ten times. This chain links TRBV7-2 with TRBJ2-7; 7 nucleotides match TRBD2. V lost 0 bases and J lost 3; bases outside the gene matches: 5. The germline gives CDR1 SGHTA, CDR2 FQGNSA. The CDR3 is 15 residues long. CDR3 protein: CASSLADGEGYEQYF. In DNA, the CDR3 is TGTGCCAGCAGCTTAGCGGACGGGGAGGGCTACGAGCAGTACTTC.

The V and J genes are TRBV2 and TRBJ2-2, with 8 bases fitting TRBD1. The CDR3 totals 14 residues. V dropped 7 bases and J dropped 5; count of bases not matched to a gene: 6. Germline lookup yields CDR1 SNHLY and CDR2 FYNNEI. The CDR3 reads CASTSDRGTGELFF. The CDR3 DNA sequence: TGTGCCAGCACCTCAGACAGGGGTACCGGGGAGCTGTTTTTT. Complete variable domain (other parts from reference TRBV2 and TRBJ2-2): EPEVTQTPSHQVTQMGQEVILRCVPISNHLYFYWYRQILGQKVEFLVSFYNNEISEKSEIFDDQFSVERPDGSNFTLKIRSTKLEDSAMYFCASTSDRGTGELFFGEGSRLTVL.